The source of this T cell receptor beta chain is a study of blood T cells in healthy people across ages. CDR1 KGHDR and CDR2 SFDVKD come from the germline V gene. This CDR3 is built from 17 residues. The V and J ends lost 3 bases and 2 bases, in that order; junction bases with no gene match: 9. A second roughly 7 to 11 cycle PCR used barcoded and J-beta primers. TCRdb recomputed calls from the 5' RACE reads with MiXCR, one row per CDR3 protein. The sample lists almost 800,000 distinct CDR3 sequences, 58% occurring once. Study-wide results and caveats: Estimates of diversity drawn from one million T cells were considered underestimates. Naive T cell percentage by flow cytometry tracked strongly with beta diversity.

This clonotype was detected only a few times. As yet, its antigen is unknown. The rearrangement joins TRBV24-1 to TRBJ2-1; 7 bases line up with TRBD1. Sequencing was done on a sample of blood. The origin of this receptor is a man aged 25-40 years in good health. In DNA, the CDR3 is TGTGCCACCAGTGATGACAGGGCCGACCACCCCTACAATGAGCAGTTCTTC. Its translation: CATSDDRADHPYNEQFF.